This TCR beta chain was sequenced for a study of shared clonotypes between healthy human individuals. The CDR3 covers 14 residues. The germline V gene has CDR1 GTSNPN and CDR2 SVGIG (reference sequence). Trimming removed 4 bases at V and 2 bases at J, with 15 bases between. Each replicate PCR on the sorted subsets used 150 to 200 ng DNA (about 30,000 T cell genomes). Method: immunoSEQ multiplex PCR; TCRdb's copy keeps in-frame clones and lacks some. The sample consists of roughly 640,000 clones, about 74% of them appearing once. This clonotype was sampled from a woman in her 30s in good health. The V and J genes are TRBV30 and TRBJ2-7; weak D call: TRBD2 (6 bases). Sequencing used memory CD4+ T cells sorted from blood. As to subset: CD45RA-negative fraction. CDR3 sequence (DNA): TGTGCCTGGAACTTGGGGGGTAGGACCTACGAGCAGTACTTC. Its protein is CAWNLGGRTYEQYF.